One and the same sample provided the 11 T cell receptor beta chains below, sequenced in a study of post-analysis software for immune sequencing data. These receptors' antigens are unknown. Study outcomes and limitations: The study found TRBV5-6, TRBV5-1 and TRBV20-1 among several TRBV segments more frequent in patients than controls.

Included in the TCR beta cDNA libraries were unique molecular identifiers. TCRdb reprocessed the PCR reads via MiXCR and lists one record per CDR3 protein. The sample holds about 540,000 distinct CDR3 sequences, approximately 34% seen once. The sample taken for sequencing was blood. All receptors come from a girl under 18 with multiple sclerosis.

This chain connects TRBV3-1 to TRBJ2-5; unclear D gene. The CDR3 sequence is 16 residues long. V was trimmed by 0 bases and J by 2 bases, leaving 13 bases between them. CDR1 LGHDT and CDR2 YNNKEL come from the germline V gene (reference sequence). CDR3 amino acids: CASSQDLPADQETQYF. CDR3 DNA: TGTGCCAGCAGCCAAGACCTCCCGGCGGATCAAGAGACCCAGTACTTC.

There are a few counts of this clonotype. The junction and the germline gene differ at one end; a read error may be behind it. V is TRBV5-1 and J is TRBJ2-3; possible D gene TRBD1, 6 bases. The CDR3 has 13 residues. The germline V gene has CDR1 SGHRS and CDR2 YFSETQ. The CDR3 protein is CASNLDSSDTQYF. The CDR3 DNA follows: TGCGCCAGCAACTTGGACAGTTCAGATACGCAGTATTTT.

Notes on this clonotype: The junction shows a germline mismatch at one end, possibly a read error. The chain links TRBV6-5 to TRBJ1-6; D possibly corresponds to TRBD1 (6 bases). The CDR3 contains 15 residues. Germline loops: CDR1 MNHEY, CDR2 SVGAGI. The CDR3 loop reads CASSSPAGTNSPFHF. The CDR3 nucleotides read TGTGCCAGCAGTTCCCCCGCAGGGACAAATTCACCCTTCCACTTT.

The V gene is TRBV7-9, the J gene TRBJ1-2; D unclear. The CDR3 extends over 12 amino acids. The germline V and J ends were trimmed by 8 bases and 8 bases, with 15 bases remaining between them. Per the germline V gene, CDR1 is SEHNR and CDR2 is FQNEAQ (reference sequence). The CDR3 spells CASGKVGYGYTF. The DNA of the CDR3 is TGTGCCAGCGGAAAGGTGGGCTACGGCTACACCTTC.

This chain uses TRBV6-1 with TRBJ2-7, with D unclear. The V gene lost 8 bases and the J gene lost 5 bases, with 19 bases spanning the gap. The V gene's germline CDR1 is MNHNS and CDR2 SASEGT. CDR3 length equals 14 residues. The CDR3 DNA is TGTGCCAGCGGTGGGAATCCTATCCCCCACGAGCAGTACTTC. Protein product: CASGGNPIPHEQYF.

This chain uses TRBV5-1 with TRBJ2-1; 9 bases align to TRBD1. Trimming at V came to 4 bases and at J to 3 bases, leaving 5 bases not matched to a gene. Germline assignment: CDR1 SGHRS and CDR2 YFSETQ. This CDR3 contains 15 residues. As DNA, the CDR3 is TGCGCCAGCAGCATCGGGACAGGGCTCTACAATGAGCAGTTCTTC. It specifies CASSIGTGLYNEQFF.

This clonotype was counted a few times. This chain uses TRBV6-1 with TRBJ1-3; 8 nucleotides align to TRBD1. V shed 2 bases, J shed 8 bases, and the junction held 8 bases outside the gene matches. Germline assignment: CDR1 MNHNS and CDR2 SASEGT. The length of the CDR3 is 15 residues. The CDR3 protein is CASSEFSGQGDTIYF. DNA for the CDR3: TGTGCCAGCAGTGAATTCTCCGGACAGGGTGACACCATATATTTT.

This clonotype was seen only a few times. The chain has TRBV7-3 and TRBJ2-4; D may be TRBD1 or TRBD2 (5 bases each). CDR3 length equals 13 residues. Germline values: CDR1 SGHTA, CDR2 FQGTGA. Between the trimmed V and J ends, which lost 0 bases and 8 bases, there was a span of 8 bases. The CDR3 here is CASSLTQGDIQYF. The DNA for the CDR3 is TGTGCCAGCAGCTTAACCCAGGGAGACATTCAGTACTTC. The full variable domain, completed using reference TRBV7-3 and TRBJ2-4, is GAGVSQTPSNKVTEKGKYVELRCDPISGHTALYWYRQSLGQGPEFLIYFQGTGAADDSGLPNDRFFAVRPEGSVSTLKIQRTERGDSAVYLCASSLTQGDIQYFGAGTRLSVL.

This clonotype was seen at least ten times. This sequence joins TRBV20-1 and TRBJ2-5; D might be TRBD2 (6 bases). Deletions cut 6 bases from V and 1 base from J, with 18 bases between. Looked up from germline, CDR1 is DFQATT and CDR2 is SNEGSKA (reference sequence). CDR3 length: 15 residues. In DNA, the CDR3 is TGCAGTGCCGCTCCTCCAACGACTAGCCAAGAGACCCAGTACTTC. Its translation: CSAAPPTTSQETQYF.

CDR3 region: CASSFLSSNTEAFF. Written as DNA, the CDR3 is TGCGCCAGCAGTTTTCTTTCAAGTAACACTGAAGCTTTCTTT. This chain uses TRBV5-1 with TRBJ1-1, with unresolved D. Germline lookup yields CDR1 SGHRS and CDR2 YFSETQ. CDR3 length: 14 residues. Trimming cost V 5 bases and J 2 bases, with 13 bases left between them.

This clonotype was observed a few times. The chain combines TRBV19 with TRBJ2-7; possible D gene TRBD2, 5 bases. Near its end, the DNA agrees better with TRBJ2-5, so the J call may be wrong. Germline V gene sequence: CDR1 LNHDA, CDR2 SQIVND (reference sequence). There are 13 residues in the CDR3. CDR3 sequence: CASKAAVGETQYF. In DNA form, the CDR3 reads TGTGCCAGTAAAGCGGCGGTGGGAGAGACCCAGTACTTC.